This T cell receptor (beta chain) was documented in a study of resident and recirculating memory T cells in vitiligo. Regarding the study as a whole: Different lesions suggested infiltration by different T cell clones. Clonality differed among vitiligo lesions, with no unique dominant clone.

The data were produced by immunoSEQ multiplex PCR, yet TCRdb's version contains in-frame clones alone and is incomplete. The table has roughly 80,000 clones, under 95% seen once. Per the germline V gene, CDR1 is SGHRS and CDR2 is YFSETQ. With 0 bases clipped from V and 8 bases from J, the junction kept 7 bases outside the gene matches. The CDR3 is 15 amino acids. Concerning this clone: What it binds is not known.

No patient showed confetti depigmentation, a clinical sign of active disease. The receptor was isolated from a male donor with vitiligo. The chain links TRBV5-1 to TRBJ1-4, with 7 bases lining up with TRBD1. The material sequenced was blood. The CDR3 DNA follows: TGCGCCAGCAGCTTGGGAGGGGACAGCACCGAAAAACTGTTTTTT. Amino acids: CASSLGGDSTEKLFF.